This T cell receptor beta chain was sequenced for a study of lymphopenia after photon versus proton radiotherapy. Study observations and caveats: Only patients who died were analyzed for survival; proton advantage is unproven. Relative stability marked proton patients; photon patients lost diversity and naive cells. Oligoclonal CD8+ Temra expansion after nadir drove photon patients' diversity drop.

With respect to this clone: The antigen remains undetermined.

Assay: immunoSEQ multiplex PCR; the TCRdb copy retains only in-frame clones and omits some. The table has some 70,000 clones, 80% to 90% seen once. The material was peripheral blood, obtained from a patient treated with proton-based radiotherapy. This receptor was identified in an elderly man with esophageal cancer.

This CDR3 is CASSPLGAHGYTF. The CDR3 region has the DNA TGTGCCAGCAGTCCTCTCGGGGCTCACGGCTACACCTTC. The chain recombines TRBV27 with TRBJ1-2; D is perhaps TRBD1 (5 bases). V lost 5 bases and J lost 8, with 15 bases in between. CDR1 is MNHEY and CDR2 is SMNVEV in the germline V gene (reference sequence). This CDR3 contains 13 residues.